Detailed here is one T cell receptor beta chain. The clone's antigen remains unknown. No much larger clonotype is one base removed from it; base qualities were not supplied. CDR1 and CDR2 (MNHEY, SMNVEV) derive from the germline V gene (reference sequence). From cysteine to phenylalanine, the CDR3 is 17 amino acids long. Only CDR3 DNA is held: 51 bases, read in frame from base 1. The junction shows trimming of 6 bases on V and 1 base on J, and the gene matches do not reach 11 bases of it. These data come from a study of blood T cell repertoires in COVID-19 (dated by TCRdb to the early 2020s). With respect to the entire study: Collaborator samples came from the United States, Italy and Spain and covered acute and convalescent phases of COVID-19. The material from the prospective study consisted of cDNA or gDNA derived from T cells, B-cell-depleted T cells, or PBMCs. Deeply sampled blood TCRbeta repertoires from subjects exposed to, actively infected with, or recovered from COVID-19 were included in the dataset. A freely available public database, intended as a resource for researchers studying the immune response to SARS-CoV-2, is where the repertoires were released. The samples were drawn from two sources: the first 160 participants of the ongoing ImmuneRACE study, and 1,254 subjects contributed by 6 global collaborators. Sample metadata almost always included a de-identified subject ID, COVID-19 status, age in years and sex. Where available, HLA class I and class II types were taken from metadata supplied by the sample provider and were not determined by assay-based typing.

Overall results and qualifications from the work: The amount of clinical and demographic metadata varied by source and participant and was provided uncurated.

TCRbeta CDR3 regions were amplified from genomic DNA by means of the immunoSEQ Assay, a bias-controlled multiplex PCR. In the source study's methods: The number of nucleated cells in each sample was estimated from the amplification of reference gene primers within the assay. To quantify the absolute abundance of each unique TCRbeta CDR3 rearrangement, sequence reads were collapsed and filtered. Productive Simpson clonality was computed per sample as the square root of Simpson's diversity index over productive rearrangements. The immuneACCESS repertoire file appears here via TCRdb, limited to in-frame rearrangements. These files lack a portion of the clones; in checked studies, under half of the deficit traces to unresolved V genes, and the cause of the others is not known. The DNA was the basis for D and trimming; V, J and clone size are from that table. This sample gives a few hundred thousand clones in total; about 89% of them show up just once. Roughly 1.2% of the sample lies in the top ten.

The collaborating institutions used their own protocols to collect whole blood in K2EDTA tubes. For TCRbeta analysis, collaborators shipped samples in one of three forms: frozen whole blood, isolated PBMCs, or DNA extracted from either of those sample types. Here the chain combines TRBV27 and TRBJ2-3; TRBD2 lines up with 9 middle nucleotides. The TCR comes from a man aged 35 to 55 with acute or convalescent COVID-19. The material sequenced was peripheral blood. The nucleotide sequence reads TGTGCCAGCAGAAAGATGGCGGGAGGGTGGGGCACAGATACGCAGTATTTT. This translates into CASRKMAGGWGTDTQYF.